This T cell receptor beta chain was profiled in a study of molecular identifiers for immune sequencing clone quantification. Study conclusions and caveats: Spike-in Jurkat TCR RNA from a single cell reportedly registered among one million naive cells. Clones above 20 RNA copies contained over 99% of effector molecules and under 1% of naive molecules. Sharing of a barcode by identical TCR molecules could cause highly expanded clone sizes to be underestimated.

This clonotype came up a few times. Its antigen is still unknown. The authors built bulk TCR libraries by previously described methods with listed TCR primers. TCRdb reprocessed the PCR reads via MiXCR and lists one record per CDR3 protein. The sample holds just under 650,000 distinct CDR3 sequences; about 20% are singletons and the top ten take roughly 0.83%. With 1 base removed from V and 1 base from J, the gap between germline ends came to 5 bases. The germline V gene has CDR1 LGHDT and CDR2 YNNKEL (reference sequence). This CDR3 spans 14 amino acids. The material sequenced was naive CD8+ T cells from blood, with Jurkat cell RNA spiked in. Subset of the sample: FACS-sorted CD8+CD4-CCR7+CD45RA+ naive T cells. The rearrangement joins TRBV3-1 to TRBJ1-3; D is uncertain. The sequence was collected from a human donor in good health. Some libraries in this study had Jurkat cell RNA spiked in. The CDR3 loop is CASSQAESGNTIYF. The CDR3 DNA reads TGTGCCAGCAGCCAAGCGGAGTCTGGAAACACCATATATTTT.